The rows below give T cell receptor beta chains drawn from one sample of a study of T cell repertoires in cytomegalovirus infection. TCRdb redid the calling of the reads with MiXCR, one entry per CDR3 protein. Here the sample spans some 220,000 distinct CDR3 sequences, 9% to 15% being singletons. Sequencing was carried out using PBMCs. These receptors were taken from a human donor in good health (CMV status not recorded). Some clones in this sample may be carry-over from other donors' samples. CDR3s include the opening cysteine and the closing phenylalanine or tryptophan. A D gene is named only where the DNA matches it firmly. Rows may omit the clone size; those that give it use once, few, many or a size class.

j_call	v_call	d_call	clone_size	cdr3_aa	cdr3_nt
TRBJ1-4	TRBV6-1	-	many	CASSQGSTKGEKLFF	TGTGCCAGCAGCCAAGGATCTACCAAGGGTGAAAAACTGTTTTTT
TRBJ2-3	TRBV7-2	TRBD2	many	CASSLDLASGSTDTQYF	TGTGCCAGCAGCTTAGATCTCGCTAGCGGGAGCACAGATACGCAGTATTTT
TRBJ1-1	TRBV6-2/TRBV6-3	TRBD1	many	CASSLTDRVTEAFF	TGTGCCAGCAGCCTTACGGACAGGGTCACTGAAGCTTTCTTT
TRBJ2-3	TRBV9	TRBD1	few	CASSVGGGGLNTQYF	TGTGCCAGCAGCGTAGGAGGGGGCGGTCTAAATACGCAGTATTTT
TRBJ2-3	TRBV28	TRBD1	many	CASSFPGTGPTDTQYF	TGTGCCAGCAGTTTCCCCGGGACAGGACCCACAGATACGCAGTATTTT
TRBJ2-5	TRBV6-1	-	many	CASSRVQETQYF	TGTGCCAGCTCCAGGGTACAAGAGACCCAGTACTTC
TRBJ2-1	TRBV7-2	TRBD2	many	CASTSGGSSYNEQFF	TGTGCCAGCACCTCCGGGGGGAGCTCCTACAATGAGCAGTTCTTC
TRBJ1-3	TRBV7-2	TRBD1	many	CASSYRGMDSGNTIYF	TGTGCCAGCAGCTACAGGGGAATGGACTCTGGAAACACCATATATTTT
TRBJ1-2	TRBV12-3/TRBV12-4	-	many	CASRRDNYGYTF	TGTGCCAGCAGAAGAGATAACTATGGCTACACCTTC
TRBJ1-1	TRBV4-2	-	many	CASGIGSTEAFF	TGTGCCAGCGGAATCGGGAGCACTGAAGCTTTCTTT
TRBJ2-1	TRBV6-2/TRBV6-3	-	-	CASSYQNEQFF	TGTGCCAGCAGTTACCAGAATGAGCAGTTCTTC
TRBJ1-2	TRBV7-3	-	-	CASSSELGYGYTF	TGTGCCAGCAGCTCTGAGCTGGGCTATGGCTACACCTTC
TRBJ1-2	TRBV19	-	few	CASSRGEDGYTF	TGTGCCAGTAGCCGAGGAGAGGATGGCTACACCTTC
TRBJ2-3	TRBV4-3	-	many	CASSPGGGLLTDTQYF	TGCGCCAGCAGCCCGGGGGGCGGGCTTTTGACAGATACGCAGTATTTT
TRBJ1-6	TRBV5-4	-	-	CASSRDGNSPLHF	TGTGCCAGCAGCCGGGACGGGAATTCACCCCTCCACTTT
TRBJ2-5	TRBV5-1	-	few	CASSLDAVGVGETQYF	TGCGCCAGCAGCTTGGATGCGGTCGGGGTAGGAGAGACCCAGTACTTC
TRBJ1-1	TRBV10-3	-	few	CAISESPPRDTEAFF	TGTGCCATCAGTGAGTCGCCGCCACGAGACACTGAAGCTTTCTTT
TRBJ2-1	TRBV7-8	TRBD1	many	CASSTVGTAHNEQFF	TGTGCCAGCAGCACTGTCGGGACAGCACACAATGAGCAGTTCTTC
TRBJ2-7	TRBV27	-	many	CASSLRNTGINEQYF	TGTGCCAGCAGTTTAAGGAACACAGGGATTAACGAGCAGTACTTC
TRBJ2-1	TRBV10-3	TRBD2	many	CAISEASGRGEQFF	TGTGCCATCAGTGAGGCTAGCGGGAGAGGTGAGCAGTTCTTC
TRBJ2-5	TRBV7-2	-	many	CASSLTGTAQETQYF	TGTGCCAGCAGCTTAACGGGGACGGCACAAGAGACCCAGTACTTC